This T cell receptor (beta chain) is drawn from a study of T cells expressing NK-cell markers. As for the study in general: The sequencing cohort of eight donors included seven HCMV-seropositive individuals and one seronegative individual.

Findings of the study overall: CD8+ T cells in six or seven donors included dominant NKG2C+ clonotypes at roughly 1.0-8%.

TCRdb re-called the 5' RACE reads and shows each CDR3 protein once, DNA omitted. The listing records some 340,000 distinct CDR3 sequences. Regarding this clonotype: Its antigen is unknown.

CDR1 is LGHDT, CDR2 YNNKEL, per germline (reference sequence). This CDR3 spans 18 amino acids. Material: blood T cells: a sorted CD56 or NKG2C T cell subset, CD4+ or CD8+ T cells, or bulk PBMC T cells (not recorded which). The chain is built from TRBV3-1 and TRBJ1-3; there is no DNA to check the TCRdb D call of TRBD1. The source of this sequence is a man aged 18 to 69 in good health. The CDR3 protein is CASSPILGGGSSGNTIYF.